A selection of T cell receptor beta chains follows, all from one sample in a study of blood T cell repertoires in COVID-19. Sequencing used immunoSEQ multiplex PCR; TCRdb keeps in-frame clones, though not all of them. The table has under 300,000 clones, approximately 91% seen once. The sequencing sample was made of PBMCs or T cells enriched from blood (not recorded which). Receptor source: a woman in her thirties or forties with acute COVID-19. The CDR3 runs from the conserved cysteine through the conserved F or W. Each record gives: V gene, CDR3 protein.

TRBV18	CASSRYASGGGDEQFF
TRBV7-9	CASSLLARNEKLFF
TRBV4-2	CASSQDPSGASYNEQFF
TRBV18	CASSPLGDSSGNTIYF
TRBV3-1/TRBV3-2	CASRRERETGELFF
TRBV2	CASGIVEGGGELFF
TRBV7-2	CASSSSGGIHQPQHF
TRBV5-6	CASSVQTLYGYTF
TRBV3-1/TRBV3-2	CASSDGSEGVNEKLFF
TRBV11-2	CASSPQGIAEAFF
TRBV19	CASRGTGQGAYEQYF
TRBV4-2	CASSQGWGEENEKLFF
TRBV15	CATSWGVTYEQYF
TRBV5-6	CASSSGTGINQPQHF
TRBV9	CASSRRLLAGGNDEQFF
TRBV29-1	CSARDRGGYNEQFF
TRBV19	CASSDRSYGYTF
TRBV12-3/TRBV12-4	CASVEDSEQFF
TRBV2	CASSLLGGREQYF
TRBV6-5	CASNTGEVYQPQHF
TRBV18	CASSLSGHSYEQYF
TRBV3-1/TRBV3-2	CASSPRLAYNGELFF
TRBV4-3	CASSQGSGRASEQYF
TRBV18	CASSPGGGAFF
TRBV18	CASSPSTGTAKAFF
TRBV6-2/TRBV6-3	CASSFRKGLAQETQYF
TRBV29-1	CSVDVYNEQFF
TRBV11-1	CASSLDRVNSPLHF
TRBV19	CASIKAAHLSGANVLTF
TRBV5-1	CASSQGLGVHEQFF
TRBV7-2	CASSLMTANGETQYF
TRBV7-9	CASSFGGTGSVLQETQYF
TRBV9	CASSVLAGGRAETQYF
TRBV5-1	CASSPSGKVTQYF
TRBV5-1	CASSSTGEKLFF
TRBV11-1	CASSRPGLSREQYF
TRBV9	CASSPGLEQETQYF
TRBV2	CASSDLTSGMRNEQFF
TRBV5-6	CASSFSQGEQYF
TRBV29-1	CSVEETVGYEQYF
TRBV29-1	CSVEDSGGRNTEAFF
TRBV6-5	CASSPTRSVYGYTF
TRBV5-4	CASSLAGGETQYF
TRBV6-5	CASSPTGGRQPQHF
TRBV18	CASSPIYREGTGGTLHF
TRBV28	CASTQGAKAFF
TRBV7-9	CASRTRDTLNTEAFF
TRBV5-1	CASSLSGVKSEKLFF
TRBV7-2	CASSLSSNLRDTEAFF
TRBV6-4	CASSREPSGRGEQFF
TRBV3-1/TRBV3-2	CASSQRDVGAPLHF
TRBV7-9	CASSLMSRGTDTQYF
TRBV7-9	CASSLVAGGSEQYF
TRBV30	CAWTKDSFYGYTF
TRBV27	CASRPGTDNSPLHF
TRBV9	CASSVLSGLDTQYF
TRBV7-9	CATKGWTHGKSPLHF